This T cell receptor (beta chain) was captured in a study of blood T cell repertoires in COVID-19. Clones were sequenced by immunoSEQ multiplex PCR, and TCRdb holds only the in-frame ones, with some missing. The sample consists of some 150,000 clones, over 75% of them appearing once. The origin of this receptor is a woman between 55 and 75 years old with COVID-19, enrolled during active disease. Sequenced input: peripheral blood.

The CDR3 coding sequence is TGTGCCAGCAGCTCGACAGCTAACTATGGCTACACCTTC. It is translated as CASSSTANYGYTF. This chain joins TRBV5-6 and TRBJ1-2, with D tentatively TRBD1 (5 bases). Between the trimmed V and J ends, which lost 3 bases and 0 bases, there was a span of 6 bases. The CDR3 contains 13 residues. CDR1 is SGHDT, CDR2 YYEEEE, per germline.